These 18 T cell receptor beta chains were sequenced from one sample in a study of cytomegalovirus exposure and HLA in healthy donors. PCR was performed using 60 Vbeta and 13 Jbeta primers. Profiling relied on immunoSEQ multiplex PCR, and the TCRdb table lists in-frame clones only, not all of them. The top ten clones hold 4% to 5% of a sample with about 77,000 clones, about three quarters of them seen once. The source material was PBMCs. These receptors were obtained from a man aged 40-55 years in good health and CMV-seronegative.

CDR3 protein: CASSQESPAGGPSDEQFF. The CDR3 DNA reads TGTGCCAGCAGCCAAGAGAGTCCAGCGGGAGGGCCCTCGGATGAGCAGTTCTTC. The chain employs TRBV4-2 and TRBJ2-1; 10 bases line up with TRBD2. The germline V gene has CDR1 LGHNA and CDR2 YNFKEQ. The CDR3 has 18 residues. J gave up 8 bases and V 0 bases, and 13 bases lay outside the gene matches.

In nucleotides, the CDR3 is TGTGCCAGTAGTCCCCGACAGTTGGCTACAGATACGCAGTATTTT. This translates into CASSPRQLATDTQYF. The V and J genes are TRBV19 and TRBJ2-3, with a possible D match to TRBD1 (5 bases). Germline V gene data show CDR1 as LNHDA and CDR2 as SQIVND (reference sequence). Trimming pared 5 bases from V and 3 bases from J, leaving 15 bases between. The CDR3 has 15 residues.

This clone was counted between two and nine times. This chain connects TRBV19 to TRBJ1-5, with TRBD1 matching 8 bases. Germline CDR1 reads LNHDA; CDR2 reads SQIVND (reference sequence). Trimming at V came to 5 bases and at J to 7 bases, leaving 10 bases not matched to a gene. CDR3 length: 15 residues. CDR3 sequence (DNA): TGTGCCAGTAGTTGGGACAGGAACGACAGGCAGCCCCAGCATTTT. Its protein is CASSWDRNDRQPQHF.

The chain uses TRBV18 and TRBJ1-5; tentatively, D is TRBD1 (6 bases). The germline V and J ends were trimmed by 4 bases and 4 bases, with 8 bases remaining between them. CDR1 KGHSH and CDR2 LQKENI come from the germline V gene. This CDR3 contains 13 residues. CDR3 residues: CASSLRGNQPQHF. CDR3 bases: TGTGCCAGCTCACTTAGGGGGAATCAGCCCCAGCATTTT.

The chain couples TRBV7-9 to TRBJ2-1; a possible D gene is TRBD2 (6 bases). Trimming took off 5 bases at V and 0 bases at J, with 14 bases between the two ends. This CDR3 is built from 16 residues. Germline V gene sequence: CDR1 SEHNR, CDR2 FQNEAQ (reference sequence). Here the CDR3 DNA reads TGTGCCAGCAGCCCGATTCGGGGGAGCTCCTACAATGAGCAGTTCTTC. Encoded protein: CASSPIRGSSYNEQFF.

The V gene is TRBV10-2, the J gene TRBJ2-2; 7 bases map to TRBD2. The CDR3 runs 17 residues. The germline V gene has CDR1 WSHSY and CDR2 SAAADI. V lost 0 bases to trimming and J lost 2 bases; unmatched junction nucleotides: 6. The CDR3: CASSESLAGVNTGELFF. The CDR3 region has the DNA TGCGCCAGCAGTGAGTCTTTAGCGGGTGTTAACACCGGGGAGCTGTTTTTT.

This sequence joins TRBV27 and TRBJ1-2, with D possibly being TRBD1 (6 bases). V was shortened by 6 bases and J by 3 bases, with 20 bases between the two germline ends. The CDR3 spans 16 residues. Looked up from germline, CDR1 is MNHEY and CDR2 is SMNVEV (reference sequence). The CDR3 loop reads CASSLSGPGGYYGYTF. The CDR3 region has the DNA TGTGCCAGCAGCTTGTCCGGACCGGGGGGCTACTATGGCTACACCTTC.

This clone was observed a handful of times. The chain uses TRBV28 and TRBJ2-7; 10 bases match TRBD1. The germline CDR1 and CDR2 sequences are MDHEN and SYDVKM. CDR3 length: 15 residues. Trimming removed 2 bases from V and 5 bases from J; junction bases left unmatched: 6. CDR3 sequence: CASSLPGTGVHEQYF. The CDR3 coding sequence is TGTGCCAGCAGTTTACCCGGGACAGGGGTACACGAGCAGTACTTC. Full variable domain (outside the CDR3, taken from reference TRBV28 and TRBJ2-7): DVKVTQSSRYLVKRTGEKVFLECVQDMDHENMFWYRQDPGLGLRLIYFSYDVKMKEKGDIPEGYSVSREKKERFSLILESASTNQTSMYLCASSLPGTGVHEQYFGPGTRLTVT.

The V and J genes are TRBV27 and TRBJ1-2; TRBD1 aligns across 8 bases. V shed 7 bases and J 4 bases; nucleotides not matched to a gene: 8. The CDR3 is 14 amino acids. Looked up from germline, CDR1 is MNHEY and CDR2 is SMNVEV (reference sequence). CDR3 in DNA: TGTGCCAGCACCAGGACAGGGTCGACCTATGGCTACACCTTC. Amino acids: CASTRTGSTYGYTF.

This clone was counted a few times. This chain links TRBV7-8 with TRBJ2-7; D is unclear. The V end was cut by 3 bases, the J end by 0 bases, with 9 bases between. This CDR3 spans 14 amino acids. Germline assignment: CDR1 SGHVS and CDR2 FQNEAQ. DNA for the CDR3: TGTGCCAGCAGCTTCGGGTATAGCTCCTACGAGCAGTACTTC. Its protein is CASSFGYSSYEQYF.

CDR3 amino acids: CASSQTGVPTDTQYF. The CDR3 DNA reads as TGTGCCAGCAGCCAAACAGGGGTCCCCACAGATACGCAGTATTTT. The gene calls are TRBV6-5 and TRBJ2-3; the match to TRBD1 covers 7 bases. This CDR3 comprises 15 residues. V lost 6 bases and J lost 2; bases outside the gene matches: 8. CDR1 and CDR2 from the germline V gene are MNHEY and SVGAGI.

DNA of the CDR3: TGTGCCAGCTCACCACAGGGGGTAGGCGAGCAGTACTTC. Amino acid sequence: CASSPQGVGEQYF. The V and J genes are TRBV18 and TRBJ2-7, with TRBD1 as a possible D gene (6 bases). This CDR3 has 13 residues. From germline, CDR1 is KGHSH and CDR2 LQKENI. Trimming took off 1 base at V and 6 bases at J, with 10 bases between the two ends.

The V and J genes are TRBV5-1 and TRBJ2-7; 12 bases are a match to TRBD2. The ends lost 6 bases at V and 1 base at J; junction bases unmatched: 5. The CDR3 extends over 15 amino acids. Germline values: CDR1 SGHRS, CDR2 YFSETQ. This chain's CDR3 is CASTPTSGSSYEQYF. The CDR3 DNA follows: TGCGCCAGCACCCCGACTAGCGGGAGTTCCTACGAGCAGTACTTC.

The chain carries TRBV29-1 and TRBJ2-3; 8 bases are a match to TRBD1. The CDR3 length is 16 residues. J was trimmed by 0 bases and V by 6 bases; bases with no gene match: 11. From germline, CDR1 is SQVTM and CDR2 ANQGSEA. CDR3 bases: TGCAGCGTCGGCGAACGGACAGGGAGTAGCACAGATACGCAGTATTTT. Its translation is CSVGERTGSSTDTQYF.

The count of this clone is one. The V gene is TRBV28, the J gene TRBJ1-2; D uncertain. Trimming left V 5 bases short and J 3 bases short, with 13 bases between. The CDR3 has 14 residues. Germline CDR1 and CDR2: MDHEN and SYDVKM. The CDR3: CASSVPGNYYGYTF. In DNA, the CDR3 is TGTGCCAGCAGTGTTCCGGGGAATTACTATGGCTACACCTTC.

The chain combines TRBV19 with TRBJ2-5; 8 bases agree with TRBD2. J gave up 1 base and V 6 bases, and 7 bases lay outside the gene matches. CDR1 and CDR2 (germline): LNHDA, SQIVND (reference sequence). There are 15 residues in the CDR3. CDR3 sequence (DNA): TGTGCCAGTAGACCGATAGCGGGGAGCCAAGAGACCCAGTACTTC. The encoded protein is CASRPIAGSQETQYF.

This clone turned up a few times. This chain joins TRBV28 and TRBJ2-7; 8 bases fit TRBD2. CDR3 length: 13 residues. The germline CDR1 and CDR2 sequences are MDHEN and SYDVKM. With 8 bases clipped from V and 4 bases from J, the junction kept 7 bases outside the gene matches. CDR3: CASLSGMAYEQYF. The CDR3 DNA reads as TGTGCCAGCCTTAGCGGGATGGCTTACGAGCAGTACTTC.

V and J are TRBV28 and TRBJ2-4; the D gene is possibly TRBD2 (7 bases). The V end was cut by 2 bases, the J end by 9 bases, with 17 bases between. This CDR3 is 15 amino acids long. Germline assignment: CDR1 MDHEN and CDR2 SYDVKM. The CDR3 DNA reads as TGTGCCAGCAGTTTACGCGGGGGCCAAAATAGCATTCAGTACTTC. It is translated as CASSLRGGQNSIQYF.